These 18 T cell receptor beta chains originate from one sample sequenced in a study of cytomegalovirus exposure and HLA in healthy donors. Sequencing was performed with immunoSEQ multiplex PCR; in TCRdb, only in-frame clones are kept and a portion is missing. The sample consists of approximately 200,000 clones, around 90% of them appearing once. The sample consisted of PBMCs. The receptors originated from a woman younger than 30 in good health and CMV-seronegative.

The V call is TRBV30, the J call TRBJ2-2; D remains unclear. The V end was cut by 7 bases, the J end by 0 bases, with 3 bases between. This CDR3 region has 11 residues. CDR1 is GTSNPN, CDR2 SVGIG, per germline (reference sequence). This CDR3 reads CAYSNTGELFF. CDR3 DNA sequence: TGTGCCTACTCGAACACCGGGGAGCTGTTTTTT.

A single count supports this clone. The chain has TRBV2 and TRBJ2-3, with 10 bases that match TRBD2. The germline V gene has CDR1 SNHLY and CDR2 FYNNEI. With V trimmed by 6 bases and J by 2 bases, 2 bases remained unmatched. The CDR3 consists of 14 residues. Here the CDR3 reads CASRSGRATDTQYF. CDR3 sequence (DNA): TGTGCCAGCAGGAGCGGGAGGGCCACAGATACGCAGTATTTT.

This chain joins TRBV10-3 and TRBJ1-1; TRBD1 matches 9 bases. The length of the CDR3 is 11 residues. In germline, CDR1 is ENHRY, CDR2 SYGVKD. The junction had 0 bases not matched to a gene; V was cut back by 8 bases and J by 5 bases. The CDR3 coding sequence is TGTGCCATCGGACAGGGGACTGAAGCTTTCTTT. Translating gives CAIGQGTEAFF.

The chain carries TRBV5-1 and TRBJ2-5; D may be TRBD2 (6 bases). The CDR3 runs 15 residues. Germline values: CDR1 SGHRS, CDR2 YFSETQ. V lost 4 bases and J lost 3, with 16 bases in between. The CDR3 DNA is TGCGCCAGCAGCGGTAGCGGAGGAGGGAAAGAGACCCAGTACTTC. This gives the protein CASSGSGGGKETQYF.

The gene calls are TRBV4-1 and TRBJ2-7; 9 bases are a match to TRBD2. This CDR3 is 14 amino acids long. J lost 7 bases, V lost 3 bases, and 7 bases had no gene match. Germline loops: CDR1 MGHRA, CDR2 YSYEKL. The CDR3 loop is CASSHIRLAEEQYF. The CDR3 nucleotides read TGCGCCAGCAGCCACATCCGACTAGCGGAAGAGCAGTACTTC.

The CDR3 loop is CASTDRVSNQPQHF. CDR3 sequence (DNA): TGTGCCAGCACGGACAGGGTCAGCAATCAGCCCCAGCATTTT. This chain links TRBV6-6 with TRBJ1-5; TRBD1 agrees at 8 bases. V trimming: 7 bases; J trimming: 1 base; junction bases outside the gene matches: 3. CDR1 and CDR2 from the germline V gene are MNHNY and SVGAGI (reference sequence). The CDR3 is 14 amino acids.

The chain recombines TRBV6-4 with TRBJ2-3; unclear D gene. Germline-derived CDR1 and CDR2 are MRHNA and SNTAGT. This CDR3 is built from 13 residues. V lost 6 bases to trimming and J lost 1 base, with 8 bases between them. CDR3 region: CASRASGTDTQYF. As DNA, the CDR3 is TGTGCCAGCAGGGCCTCTGGCACAGATACGCAGTATTTT.

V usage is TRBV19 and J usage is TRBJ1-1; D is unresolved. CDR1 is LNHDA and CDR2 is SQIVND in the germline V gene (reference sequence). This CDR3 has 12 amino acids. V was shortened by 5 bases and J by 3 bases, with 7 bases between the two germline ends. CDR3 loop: CASSAGYTEAFF. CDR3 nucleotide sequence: TGTGCCAGTAGTGCCGGTTACACTGAAGCTTTCTTT.

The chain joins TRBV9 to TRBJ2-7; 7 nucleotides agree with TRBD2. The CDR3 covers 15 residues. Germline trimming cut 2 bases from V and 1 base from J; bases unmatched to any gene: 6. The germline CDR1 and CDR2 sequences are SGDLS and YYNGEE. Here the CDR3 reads CASSVRGEGSYEQYF. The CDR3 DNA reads TGTGCCAGCAGCGTTCGGGGGGAGGGATCCTACGAGCAGTACTTC. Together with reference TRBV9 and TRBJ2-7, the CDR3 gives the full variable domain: DSGVTQTPKHLITATGQRVTLRCSPRSGDLSVYWYQQSLDQGLQFLIQYYNGEERAKGNILERFSAQQFPDLHSELNLSSLELGDSALYFCASSVRGEGSYEQYFGPGTRLTVT.

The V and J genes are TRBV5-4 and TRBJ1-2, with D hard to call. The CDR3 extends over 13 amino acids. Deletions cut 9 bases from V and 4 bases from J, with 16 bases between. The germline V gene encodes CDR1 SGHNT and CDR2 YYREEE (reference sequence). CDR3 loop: CATAQQPFYGYTF. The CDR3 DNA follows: TGTGCCACGGCCCAACAGCCCTTCTATGGCTACACCTTC. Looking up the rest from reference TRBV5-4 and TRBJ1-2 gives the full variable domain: ETGVTQSPTHLIKTRGQQVTLRCSSQSGHNTVSWYQQALGQGPQFIFQYYREEENGRGNFPPRFSGLQFPNYSSELNVNALELDDSALYLCATAQQPFYGYTFGSGTRLTVV.

CDR3 DNA sequence: TGTGCCAGCAGCATCGGGACAGAATATGGCTACACCTTC. Translated: CASSIGTEYGYTF. The chain couples TRBV6-6 to TRBJ1-2, with TRBD1 matching 7 bases. Germline trimming cut 6 bases from V and 5 bases from J; bases unmatched to any gene: 6. The CDR3 length is 13 residues. Germline lookup yields CDR1 MNHNY and CDR2 SVGAGI (reference sequence).

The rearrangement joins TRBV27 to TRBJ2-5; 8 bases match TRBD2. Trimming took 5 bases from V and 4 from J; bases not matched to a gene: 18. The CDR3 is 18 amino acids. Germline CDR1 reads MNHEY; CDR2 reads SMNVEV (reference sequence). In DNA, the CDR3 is TGTGCCAGCAGTACATTTATAGGGGATGGAGCGGGAGTAGAGACCCAGTACTTC. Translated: CASSTFIGDGAGVETQYF.

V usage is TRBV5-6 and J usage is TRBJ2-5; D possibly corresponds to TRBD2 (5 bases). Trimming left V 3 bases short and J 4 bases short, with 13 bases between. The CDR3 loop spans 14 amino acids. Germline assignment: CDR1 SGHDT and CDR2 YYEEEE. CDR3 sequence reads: CASSSVEGLETQYF. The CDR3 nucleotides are TGTGCCAGCAGCTCCGTTGAGGGCTTAGAGACCCAGTACTTC.

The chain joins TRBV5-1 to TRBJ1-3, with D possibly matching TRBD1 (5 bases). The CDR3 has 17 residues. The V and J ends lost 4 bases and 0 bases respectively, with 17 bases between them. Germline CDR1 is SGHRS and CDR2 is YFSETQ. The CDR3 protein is CASSLSGGVASGNTIYF. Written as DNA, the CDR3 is TGCGCCAGCAGCCTTAGTGGGGGGGTAGCCTCTGGAAACACCATATATTTT.

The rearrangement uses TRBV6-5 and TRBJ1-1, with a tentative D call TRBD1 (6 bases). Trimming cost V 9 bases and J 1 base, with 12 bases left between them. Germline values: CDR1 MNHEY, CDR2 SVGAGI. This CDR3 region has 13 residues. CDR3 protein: CASNKGQNTEAFF. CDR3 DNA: TGTGCCAGTAACAAGGGACAGAACACTGAAGCTTTCTTT.

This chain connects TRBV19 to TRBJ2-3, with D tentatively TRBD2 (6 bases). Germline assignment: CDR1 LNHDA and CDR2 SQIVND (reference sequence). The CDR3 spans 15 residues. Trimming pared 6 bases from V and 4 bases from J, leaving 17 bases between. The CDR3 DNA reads TGTGCCAGTAGCATGCCCGGGAGTGGGTCAGATACGCAGTATTTT. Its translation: CASSMPGSGSDTQYF.

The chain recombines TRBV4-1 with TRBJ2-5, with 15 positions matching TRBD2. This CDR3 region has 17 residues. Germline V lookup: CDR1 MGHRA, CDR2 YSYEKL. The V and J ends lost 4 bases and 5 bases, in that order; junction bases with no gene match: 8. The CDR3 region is CASSPRTSGRVRETQYF. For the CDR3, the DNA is TGCGCCAGCAGCCCCCGGACTAGCGGGAGGGTCCGGGAGACCCAGTACTTC.

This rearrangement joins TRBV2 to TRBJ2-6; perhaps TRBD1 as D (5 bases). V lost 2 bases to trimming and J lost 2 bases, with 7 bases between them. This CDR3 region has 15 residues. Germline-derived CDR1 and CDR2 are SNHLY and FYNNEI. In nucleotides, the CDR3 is TGTGCCAGCAGTGAATGGGGCCCTGGGGCCAACGTCCTGACTTTC. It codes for CASSEWGPGANVLTF.